Included here is one TCR beta chain sequence, with context. What it recognizes is unknown. This sample is part of a study of a mutant IDH1 vaccine in newly diagnosed glioma. Study context: The sex distribution of treated patients was 62.5% male and about 40% female, with a mean age of 40.4 years. Patients were pretreated with radiotherapy, temozolomide, or both, mostly both.

Time point here: week 5, during vaccination. Alongside topical imiquimod, each dose of vaccine comprised 300 ug of mutant IDH1 20-mer peptide. Assay: immunoSEQ multiplex PCR; the TCRdb copy retains only in-frame clones and omits some. The data show more than 35,000 clones, 70% to 90% seen once. CDR1 and CDR2 from the germline V gene are GTSNPN and SVGIG (reference sequence). V lost 4 bases and J 0 bases, leaving 16 bases between the germline ends. The length of the CDR3 is 17 residues. The chain employs TRBV30 and TRBJ2-6; the D is unclear. The TCR was taken from a man aged 40-50 years with glioma. This sample comprised PBMCs, obtained from a glioma patient whose treatment included an IDH1 peptide vaccine. The CDR3 DNA follows: TGTGCCTGGAATCCGGCCCAAAGTGCCTCTGGGGCCAACGTCCTGACTTTC. It specifies CAWNPAQSASGANVLTF.